One sample yielded the 23 T cell receptor beta chains listed below, sequenced in a study of T cell changes during pregnancy in multiple sclerosis. TCRdb's copy holds only in-frame clones and misses some; the assay was immunoSEQ multiplex PCR. Of 50,000 or so clones listed, about nine tenths are singletons. Sample: CD4+ T cells from peripheral blood mononuclear cells, taken in the second trimester of pregnancy. Every receptor here comes from a female donor with multiple sclerosis, enrolled in a pregnancy study.

The gene calls are TRBV18 and TRBJ1-2; the match to TRBD1 covers 10 bases. V trimming: 10 bases; J trimming: 7 bases; junction bases outside the gene matches: 15. Germline V gives CDR1 KGHSH, CDR2 LQKENI. There are 15 residues in the CDR3. CDR3 amino acids: CATAKGQGDGSGYTF. The CDR3 bases are TGTGCCACCGCAAAAGGACAGGGGGATGGTAGTGGCTACACCTTC.

The chain employs TRBV5-6 and TRBJ1-5; D gene unclear. This CDR3 comprises 12 residues. Germline loops: CDR1 SGHDT, CDR2 YYEEEE. Between the trimmed V and J ends, which lost 1 base and 5 bases, there was a span of 4 bases. The CDR3 sequence: CASSLPDQPQHF. Written as DNA, the CDR3 is TGTGCCAGCAGCTTGCCGGATCAGCCCCAGCATTTT.

The V and J genes are TRBV29-1 and TRBJ2-5; TRBD2 agrees at 12 bases. The CDR3 is 14 amino acids. The germline gives CDR1 SQVTM, CDR2 ANQGSEA. J lost 9 bases, V lost 5 bases, and 10 bases had no gene match. CDR3 coding DNA: TGCAGCGTTCGCGGGACTAGCGGGCCCCGGTCCCAGTACTTC. It encodes CSVRGTSGPRSQYF.

The chain joins TRBV7-9 to TRBJ1-1; TRBD1 is a possible D gene (5 bases). The ends were cut back, 3 bases at V and 3 bases at J, with 17 bases in the middle. CDR3 length equals 16 residues. Germline-derived CDR1 and CDR2 are SEHNR and FQNEAQ (reference sequence). CDR3 sequence: CASSLVVGWGDTEAFF. CDR3 sequence (DNA): TGTGCCAGCAGCTTGGTCGTGGGGTGGGGGGACACTGAAGCTTTCTTT.

The chain has TRBV5-1 and TRBJ1-1, with D hard to call. Germline CDR1 and CDR2: SGHRS and YFSETQ. This CDR3 has 16 amino acids. Trimming took 3 bases from V and 0 from J, leaving 15 bases between them. CDR3 sequence reads: CASSSGERNMNTEAFF. Written as DNA, the CDR3 is TGCGCCAGCAGCTCCGGGGAGCGTAATATGAACACTGAAGCTTTCTTT.

The rearrangement uses TRBV18 and TRBJ2-7; D not certain. This CDR3 is 12 amino acids long. Deletions cut 3 bases from V and 7 bases from J, with 10 bases between. Germline CDR1 and CDR2: KGHSH and LQKENI. The CDR3 loop is CASSPEFGEQYF. Written as DNA, the CDR3 is TGTGCCAGCTCACCTGAGTTCGGGGAGCAGTACTTC.

The gene calls are TRBV12-5 and TRBJ2-1; the match to TRBD2 covers 7 bases. This CDR3 spans 14 amino acids. CDR1 and CDR2 from the germline V gene are LGHNT and FRNRAP. V gave up 0 bases and J gave up 7 bases; unmatched junction bases: 3. CDR3 DNA: TGTGCTAGTGGTTTGGTAGGACTAGTGAATGAGCAGTTCTTC. This encodes CASGLVGLVNEQFF. Filled out from reference TRBV12-5 and TRBJ2-1, the complete variable domain reads DARVTQTPRHKVTEMGQEVTMRCQPILGHNTVFWYRQTMMQGLELLAYFRNRAPLDDSGMPKDRFSAEMPDATLATLKIQPSEPRDSAVYFCASGLVGLVNEQFFGPGTRLTVL.

This rearrangement joins TRBV6-5 to TRBJ2-5, with D tentatively TRBD2 (7 bases). Germline CDR1 MNHEY, CDR2 SVGAGI. Trimming shortened V by 2 bases and J by 4 bases, and 11 bases separated the two germline ends. This CDR3 comprises 14 residues. The CDR3 nucleotides are TGTGCCAGCAGTTACGGGGGGGCTCTAGAGACCCAGTACTTC. It codes for CASSYGGALETQYF.

The V and J genes are TRBV28 and TRBJ2-7; tentatively, D is TRBD2 (6 bases). The germline CDR1 and CDR2 sequences are MDHEN and SYDVKM. The germline V and J ends were trimmed by 6 bases and 0 bases, with 15 bases remaining between them. The CDR3 has 15 residues. CDR3 DNA: TGTGCCAGCAGCATTACGGGGGTTCTCTCCTACGAGCAGTACTTC. Protein product: CASSITGVLSYEQYF.

The rearrangement uses TRBV18 and TRBJ1-5; the D gene is possibly TRBD1 (6 bases). The germline gives CDR1 KGHSH, CDR2 LQKENI. V lost 2 bases and J lost 8, with 13 bases in between. The CDR3 has 14 amino acids. The CDR3 region is CASSPETGPEPQHF. DNA for the CDR3: TGTGCCAGCTCACCAGAGACAGGACCTGAGCCCCAGCATTTT.

The J gene is TRBJ2-3, the V gene TRBV19; 11 nucleotides line up with TRBD2. The CDR3 loop spans 16 amino acids. The V segment lost 3 bases and the J segment 4 bases; nucleotides outside the gene matches: 6. Per the germline V gene, CDR1 is LNHDA and CDR2 is SQIVND (reference sequence). The CDR3 is CASSIGLAGGADTQYF. The CDR3 DNA sequence: TGTGCCAGTAGTATCGGTCTAGCGGGGGGAGCAGATACGCAGTATTTT. The entire variable domain, with the rest obtained from reference TRBV19 and TRBJ2-3, is as follows: DGGITQSPKYLFRKEGQNVTLSCEQNLNHDAMYWYRQDPGQGLRLIYYSQIVNDFQKGDIAEGYSVSREKKESFPLTVTSAQKNPTAFYLCASSIGLAGGADTQYFGPGTRLTVL.

This clone was detected only a few times. The chain recombines TRBV7-9 with TRBJ2-7; 9 bases match TRBD2. Germline CDR1 is SEHNR and CDR2 is FQNEAQ (reference sequence). V lost 1 base, J lost 2 bases, and 0 bases stayed unmatched. The CDR3 sequence is 14 residues long. The CDR3 loop reads CASSLGTSAYEQYF. DNA of the CDR3: TGTGCCAGCAGCTTAGGGACTAGCGCCTACGAGCAGTACTTC.

The chain uses TRBV7-8 and TRBJ2-7; 7 bases fit TRBD1. V was pared by 5 bases and J by 4 bases, with 11 bases of the junction left unmatched. Germline CDR1 is SGHVS and CDR2 is FQNEAQ. This CDR3 spans 15 amino acids. The CDR3 spells CASSGRQGPTYEQYF. DNA for the CDR3: TGTGCCAGCAGCGGGCGACAGGGACCTACTTACGAGCAGTACTTC.

The genes are TRBV11-2 and TRBJ1-6, with a weak D call TRBD1 (6 bases). The CDR3 is 15 residues long. Trimming pared 4 bases from V and 7 bases from J, leaving 14 bases between. Germline assignment: CDR1 SGHAT and CDR2 FQNNGV. This chain's CDR3 is CASSYGQLINSPLHF. CDR3 coding DNA: TGTGCCAGCAGCTACGGACAGCTTATAAATTCACCCCTCCACTTT. Full variable domain (rest looked up from reference TRBV11-2 and TRBJ1-6): EAGVAQSPRYKIIEKRQSVAFWCNPISGHATLYWYQQILGQGPKLLIQFQNNGVVDDSQLPKDRFSAERLKGVDSTLKIQPAKLEDSAVYLCASSYGQLINSPLHFGNGTRLTVT.

The chain recombines TRBV25-1 with TRBJ1-1, with a possible D match to TRBD1 (6 bases). The length of the CDR3 is 13 residues. Deletions cut 8 bases from V and 5 bases from J, with 15 bases between. The V gene's germline CDR1 is MGHDK and CDR2 SYGVNS. The CDR3 protein is CASGEQGWTEAFF. The CDR3 DNA reads TGTGCCAGCGGGGAACAGGGTTGGACTGAAGCTTTCTTT. Variable domain in full (rest from reference TRBV25-1 and TRBJ1-1): EADIYQTPRYLVIGTGKKITLECSQTMGHDKMYWYQQDPGMELHLIHYSYGVNSTEKGDLSSESTVSRIRTEHFPLTLESARPSHTSQYLCASGEQGWTEAFFGQGTRLTVV.

The rearrangement joins TRBV5-4 to TRBJ2-7; weak D call: TRBD1 (5 bases). Trimming took off 4 bases at V and 5 bases at J, with 10 bases between the two ends. The V gene's germline CDR1 is SGHNT and CDR2 YYREEE (reference sequence). This CDR3 comprises 12 residues. The CDR3 DNA sequence: TGTGCCAGCAGCCGGACATTTGACGAGCAGTACTTC. The encoded protein is CASSRTFDEQYF.

The V and J genes are TRBV4-1 and TRBJ2-7; D not certain. The CDR3 consists of 14 residues. V was clipped by 0 bases and J by 4 bases, with 10 bases between them. Germline CDR1 and CDR2: MGHRA and YSYEKL. CDR3 nucleotides: TGCGCCAGCAGCCAAGACCCAGGCTCATACGAGCAGTACTTC. Encoded protein: CASSQDPGSYEQYF.

CDR3 region: CASSLDPGGQPQHF. The CDR3 DNA reads as TGTGCCAGCAGCTTAGACCCAGGTGGTCAGCCCCAGCATTTT. This chain connects TRBV7-3 to TRBJ1-5; no firm D call. The germline gives CDR1 SGHTA, CDR2 FQGTGA. Trimming removed 2 bases at V and 6 bases at J, with 11 bases between. The CDR3 is 14 amino acids.

This chain joins TRBV18 and TRBJ2-7, with D perhaps TRBD2 (6 bases). The length of the CDR3 is 15 residues. Germline loops: CDR1 KGHSH, CDR2 LQKENI. Trimming shortened V by 3 bases and J by 3 bases, and 15 bases separated the two germline ends. In DNA, the CDR3 is TGTGCCAGCTCACCCTCACTAGCCTCTCTCTACGAGCAGTACTTC. Its protein product is CASSPSLASLYEQYF.

The chain links TRBV9 to TRBJ2-7; 12 nucleotides align to TRBD1. The CDR3 spans 18 residues. Germline V CDR1 and CDR2: SGDLS, YYNGEE. With V trimmed by 3 bases and J by 4 bases, 14 bases remained unmatched. The CDR3 sequence is CASSARSGTGGAGYEQYF. As DNA, the CDR3 is TGTGCCAGCAGCGCCCGGTCCGGGACAGGGGGCGCGGGATACGAGCAGTACTTC.

The chain uses TRBV6-1 and TRBJ2-1, with 12 nucleotides matching TRBD1. The junction had 9 bases not matched to a gene; V was cut back by 3 bases and J by 0 bases. CDR3 length: 19 residues. Per the germline V gene, CDR1 is MNHNS and CDR2 is SASEGT. The CDR3 protein is CASSETRDRGQISYNEQFF. The DNA for the CDR3 is TGTGCCAGCAGTGAGACTAGGGACAGGGGGCAAATCTCCTACAATGAGCAGTTCTTC.

The rearrangement joins TRBV15 to TRBJ1-2; possibly TRBD1 for D (6 bases). V was cut by 0 bases and J by 7 bases, with 21 bases left in between. There are 17 residues in the CDR3. CDR1 is LNHNV, CDR2 YYDKDF, per germline (reference sequence). The CDR3 nucleotides are TGTGCCACCAGCAGAGATAACAGGGTCCTACTGCCTAGTGGCTACACCTTC. It specifies CATSRDNRVLLPSGYTF.

This clone came up once. This chain joins TRBV9 and TRBJ2-1, with D possibly matching TRBD1 (5 bases). Looked up from germline, CDR1 is SGDLS and CDR2 is YYNGEE. CDR3 size: 14 residues. V was pared by 0 bases and J by 6 bases, with 10 bases between. CDR3 sequence (DNA): TGTGCCAGCAGCGTAGGGCAGGGTTTCAATGAGCAGTTCTTC. Its translation: CASSVGQGFNEQFF.